The clone carrying this T cell receptor (beta chain) was found a few times. The antigen is unknown. These data originate in a study of naive and memory T cell subsets. The study, taken as a whole, reports: Naive and memory repertoire findings lacked a ground truth for validation. Possibly reflecting memory cells re-expressing CD45RA, a few larger clonotypes occurred in naive repertoires, especially CD8.

Both TRBC1 and TRBC2 were covered by a beta constant-region primer of two equimolar oligonucleotides. The ligated cDNA underwent four PCR rounds using SP2 and nested alpha and beta constant-region primers. A 12-nucleotide UMI and the SP2 primer were added to the cDNA 3' end by oligonucleotide ligation. TCRdb processed the UMI-ligation and nested PCR reads anew with MiXCR; each CDR3 protein has one entry. Of 150,000 or so distinct CDR3 sequences in the sample, over 20% were seen once. The CDR3 extends over 13 amino acids. The germline V and J ends were trimmed by 6 bases and 7 bases, with 15 bases remaining between them.

The sequence was obtained from a human donor in good health. The specimen sequenced was naive CD4+ T cells from blood. The chain joins TRBV12-3 or TRBV12-4 to TRBJ1-2; perhaps TRBD1 as D (6 bases). The CDR3 bases are TGTGCCAGCAGCTACCGGACAGACAGTGGCTACACCTTC. Translating it yields CASSYRTDSGYTF.